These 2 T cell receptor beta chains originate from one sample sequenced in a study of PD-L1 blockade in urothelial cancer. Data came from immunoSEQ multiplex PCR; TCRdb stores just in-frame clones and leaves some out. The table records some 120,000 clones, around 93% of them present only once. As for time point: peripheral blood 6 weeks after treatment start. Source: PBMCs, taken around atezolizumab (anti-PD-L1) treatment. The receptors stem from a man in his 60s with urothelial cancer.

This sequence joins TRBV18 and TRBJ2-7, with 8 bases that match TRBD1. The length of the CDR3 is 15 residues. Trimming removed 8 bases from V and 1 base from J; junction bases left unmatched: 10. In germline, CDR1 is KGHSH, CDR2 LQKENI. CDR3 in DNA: TGTGCCAGCCGGAGGGGGACAGGCTTTTCCTACGAGCAGTACTTC. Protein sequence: CASRRGTGFSYEQYF.

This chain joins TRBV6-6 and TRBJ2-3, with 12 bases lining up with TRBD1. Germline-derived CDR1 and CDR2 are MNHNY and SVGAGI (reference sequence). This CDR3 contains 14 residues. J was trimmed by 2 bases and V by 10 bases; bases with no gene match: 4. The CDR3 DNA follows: TGTGCCACCGGGACAGGGGGCTACACAGATACGCAGTATTTT. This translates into CATGTGGYTDTQYF.